This T cell receptor (beta chain) was recorded in a study of T cell responses to AZD1222 COVID-19 vaccine. Regarding the study as a whole: Only a handful of individuals given AZD1222 were seropositive at baseline. Donors skewed white British and female; clonal diversity was possibly underestimated. Repertoire sampling happened only post peak T cell response. Two AZD1222 administrations were followed by greater Spike-specific TCR breadth and depth.

Germline lookup yields CDR1 KGHSH and CDR2 LQKENI. V lost 6 bases and J lost 3, with 9 bases in between. The CDR3 spans 13 residues. Assay: immunoSEQ multiplex PCR; the TCRdb copy retains only in-frame clones and omits some. Of 150,000 to 250,000 clones detected, over 85% appear once; the ten largest clones hold 0.9% to 1.1%. As regards this clone: The antigen is undetermined.

Sequencing was performed on peripheral blood, taken 28 days after the second AZD1222 dose. This sequence joins TRBV18 and TRBJ1-3, with D possibly being TRBD1 (5 bases). The receptor comes from an adult who received the AZD1222 COVID-19 vaccine. The CDR3 loop is CASSQGFGNTIYF. CDR3 DNA sequence: TGTGCCAGCTCCCAGGGTTTTGGAAACACCATATATTTT. Together with reference TRBV18 and TRBJ1-3, the CDR3 gives the full variable domain: NAGVMQNPRHLVRRRGQEARLRCSPMKGHSHVYWYRQLPEEGLKFMVYLQKENIIDESGMPKERFSAEFPKEGPSILRIQQVVRGDSAAYFCASSQGFGNTIYFGEGSWLTVV.